This T cell receptor beta chain was sequenced for a study of cytomegalovirus exposure and HLA in healthy donors. Findings of the study overall: Certain indistinguishable V segments, among them TRBV6-2 and TRBV6-3, were excluded. In most subjects, TCR beta sequences reportedly gave accurate predictions of HLA-A and HLA-B alleles. Later analysis demonstrated an association between a missense DCLRE1C variant and TCR beta V- and J-gene trimming.

Per the germline V gene, CDR1 is SNHLY and CDR2 is FYNNEI. The CDR3 is 15 amino acids. With 0 bases removed from V and 5 bases from J, the gap between germline ends came to 13 bases. This clone was observed a single time. Its target is unknown. A multiplex PCR was run with 60 Vbeta primers and 13 Jbeta primers. Per the study methods: In a later analysis, the count reached about 80 million unique TCR beta chains, with around 10 million shared. Using immunoSEQ multiplex PCR, the repertoire was profiled, and TCRdb retains in-frame clones only, with some absent. V, J and clone size were drawn from that table, and D and trimming were deduced from the DNA. Of roughly 93,000 clones in the sample, around 72% were seen once.

Input material: PBMCs. The receptor was isolated from a man in his late teens or twenties in good health and CMV-seropositive. The genes are TRBV2 and TRBJ2-5; D ambiguous. The CDR3 is CASSEATSDGETQYF. CDR3 nucleotides: TGTGCCAGCAGTGAAGCTACCAGCGATGGTGAGACCCAGTACTTC.